This T cell receptor (beta chain) was profiled in a study of control samples from healthy donors and cancer patients. V was cut by 5 bases and J by 3 bases, with 16 bases left in between. Germline V lookup: CDR1 SNHLY, CDR2 FYNNEI. This CDR3 contains 15 residues. Sequencing was performed with immunoSEQ multiplex PCR; in TCRdb, only in-frame clones are kept and a portion is missing. Of 65,000 to 90,000 clones in the sample, about 94% were seen once. The chain has TRBV2 and TRBJ1-2; possible D gene TRBD1, 6 bases. The sequence was obtained from a woman in her 30s in good health. Sequencing input: blood. CDR3 in amino acids: CASSRGGPGDYGYTF. CDR3 sequence (DNA): TGTGCCAGCAGTCGAGGGGGGCCGGGCGACTATGGCTACACCTTC.